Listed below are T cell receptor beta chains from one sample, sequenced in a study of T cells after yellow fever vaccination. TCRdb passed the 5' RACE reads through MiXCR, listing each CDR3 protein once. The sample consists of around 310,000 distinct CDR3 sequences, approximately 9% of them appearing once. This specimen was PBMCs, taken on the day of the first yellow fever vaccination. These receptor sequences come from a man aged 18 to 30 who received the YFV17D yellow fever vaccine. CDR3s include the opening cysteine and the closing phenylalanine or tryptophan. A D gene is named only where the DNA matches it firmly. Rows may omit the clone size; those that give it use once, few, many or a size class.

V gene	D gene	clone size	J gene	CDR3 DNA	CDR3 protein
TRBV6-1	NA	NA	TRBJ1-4	TGTGCCAGCTCGGCAATTTGGACGACGCCTGAAAAACTGTTTTTT	CASSAIWTTPEKLFF
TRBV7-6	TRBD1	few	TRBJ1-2	TGTGCCAGCAGCCCGGGACAGCTTAACTATGGCTACACCTTC	CASSPGQLNYGYTF
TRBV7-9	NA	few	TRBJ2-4	TGTGCCACCTCAGGGACGGAAAACATTCAGTACTTC	CATSGTENIQYF
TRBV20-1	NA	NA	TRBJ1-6	TGCAGTGCCCCCTACCAGAACTCCTATAATTCACCCCTCCACTTT	CSAPYQNSYNSPLHF
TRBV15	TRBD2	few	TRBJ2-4	TGTGCCACCAGCAGAGATCAGGCTAGCGGGGATCAGTACTTC	CATSRDQASGDQYF
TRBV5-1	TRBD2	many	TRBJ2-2	TGCGCCAGCGTCCCAGTTGGGGCTAGCGGCCAACCTATCACCGGGGAGCTGTTTTTT	CASVPVGASGQPITGELFF
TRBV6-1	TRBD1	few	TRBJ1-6	TGTGCCAGCAGTCAAATACAGGGGTCACCCCTCCACTTT	CASSQIQGSPLHF
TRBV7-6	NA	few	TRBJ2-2	TGTGCCAGCACCGCTATGGAGTACACCGGGGAGCTGTTTTTT	CASTAMEYTGELFF
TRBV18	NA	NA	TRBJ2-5	TGTGCCAGCTCCCGGGACCAGGCAGAGACCCAGTACTTC	CASSRDQAETQYF
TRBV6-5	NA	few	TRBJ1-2	TGTGCCAGCAAGCCGCCTAACTATGGCTACACCTTC	CASKPPNYGYTF
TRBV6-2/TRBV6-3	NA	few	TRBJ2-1	TGTGCCAGCAGGCCACGGGACAACTACAATGAGCAGTTCTTC	CASRPRDNYNEQFF
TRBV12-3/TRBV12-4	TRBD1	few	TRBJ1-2	TGTGCCAGCAGCGAAGACCGGACAGGAGCTAACTATGGCTACACCTTC	CASSEDRTGANYGYTF
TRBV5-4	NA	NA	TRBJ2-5	TGTGCCAGCAGTTTGGTGGGGGTAAAGCAAGAGACCCAGTACTTC	CASSLVGVKQETQYF
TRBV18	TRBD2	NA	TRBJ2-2	TGTGCCAGCACGATCTACAGCGGGGCCGGGGAGCTGTTTTTT	CASTIYSGAGELFF
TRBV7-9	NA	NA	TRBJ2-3	TGTGCCAGCAGCTTAATGGGACTCCACAGTCCCACAGATACGCAGTATTTT	CASSLMGLHSPTDTQYF
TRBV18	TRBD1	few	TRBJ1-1	TGTGCCAGCTCACGGGGGACAGACAACACTGAAGCTTTCTTT	CASSRGTDNTEAFF
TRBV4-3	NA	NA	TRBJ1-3	TGCGCCAGCAGCCAAGATAGGGACCTCTCTGGAAACACCATATATTTT	CASSQDRDLSGNTIYF
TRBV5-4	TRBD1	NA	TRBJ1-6	TGTGCCAGCAGCCAGGACAGGGGAATTTCACCCCTCCACTTT	CASSQDRGISPLHF
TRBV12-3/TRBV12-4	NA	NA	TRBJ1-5	TGTGCCAGCAGCCTACACCGCAATCAGCCCCAGCATTTT	CASSLHRNQPQHF
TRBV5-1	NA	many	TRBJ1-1	TGCGCCAGCAGCTCCCAGGGGAATGAGGGCACTGAAGCTTTCTTT	CASSSQGNEGTEAFF
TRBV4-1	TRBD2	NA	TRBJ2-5	TGCGCCAGCAGCTACGGACTAGCGGGGGGCCGATCCCAAGAGACCCAGTACTTC	CASSYGLAGGRSQETQYF
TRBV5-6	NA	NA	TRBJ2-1	TGTGCCAGCAGCTTGGTTACTGTCCTCAGGGAGCAGTTCTTC	CASSLVTVLREQFF
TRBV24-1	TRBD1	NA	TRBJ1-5	TGTGCCACCAGTGATTTAGGGACAGGAGGGAATCAGCCCCAGCATTTT	CATSDLGTGGNQPQHF
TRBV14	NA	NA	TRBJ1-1	TGTGCCAGCAGCTATGTAACGGCTGGAACTGAAGCTTTCTTT	CASSYVTAGTEAFF
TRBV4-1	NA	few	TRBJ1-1	TGCGCCAGCAGCCAAGACGGGCTAGAGACTGAAGCTTTCTTT	CASSQDGLETEAFF
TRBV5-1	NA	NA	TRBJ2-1	TGCGCCAGCAGCCCAAGGGGGACCCGGCGTTATGAGCAGTTCTTC	CASSPRGTRRYEQFF
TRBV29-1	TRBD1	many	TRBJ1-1	TGCAGCGTCGCTGGGACAGGGGGAGGAGCTTTCTTT	CSVAGTGGGAFF
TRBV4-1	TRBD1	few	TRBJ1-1	TGCGCCAGCAGCCAAGATTCGACCGGGACAGGGACTGTACGGGTCTTT	CASSQDSTGTGTVRVF
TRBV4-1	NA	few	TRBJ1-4	TGCGCCAGCAGCCAGCGGGGTTTGGGAAAACTGTTTTTT	CASSQRGLGKLFF